This entry lists 22 T cell receptor beta chains sequenced from one sample in a study of blood T cell repertoires in COVID-19. Repertoires were generated with immunoSEQ multiplex PCR, while TCRdb's copy carries only in-frame clones and drops some. This sample has fewer than 55,000 clones, with roughly 91% found just once. Source material: peripheral blood. The receptors derive from a man at least 80 years old with active or convalescent COVID-19.

The chain employs TRBV5-4 and TRBJ2-7, with 11 positions matching TRBD1. CDR1 is SGHNT and CDR2 is YYREEE in the germline V gene (reference sequence). This CDR3 spans 16 amino acids. V lost 3 bases to trimming and J lost 6 bases; unmatched junction nucleotides: 11. The CDR3 sequence is CASSSQVRDRGFEQYF. The CDR3 DNA is TGTGCCAGCAGCTCCCAGGTCAGGGACAGGGGGTTCGAGCAGTACTTC.

This chain uses TRBV28 with TRBJ2-6; 10 bases line up with TRBD1. Germline V gene lookup returns CDR1 MDHEN and CDR2 SYDVKM. The trim removed 5 bases at V and 0 bases at J, leaving 7 bases unmatched. The CDR3 runs 18 residues. The CDR3 here is CASSDGQGGNSGANVLTF. Here the CDR3 DNA reads TGTGCCAGCAGTGACGGACAGGGGGGTAACTCTGGGGCCAACGTCCTGACTTTC. The full variable domain, with the rest looked up from reference TRBV28 and TRBJ2-6, is DVKVTQSSRYLVKRTGEKVFLECVQDMDHENMFWYRQDPGLGLRLIYFSYDVKMKEKGDIPEGYSVSREKKERFSLILESASTNQTSMYLCASSDGQGGNSGANVLTFGAGSRLTVL.

The chain employs TRBV27 and TRBJ2-1, with TRBD2 identical over 13 bases. From germline, CDR1 is MNHEY and CDR2 SMNVEV (reference sequence). Unmatched junction bases numbered 11, after V lost 5 bases and J lost 10 bases. This CDR3 comprises 16 residues. For the CDR3, the DNA is TGTGCCAGCAGTCTAGGGACTAGCGGGGCCGCCGGGGAGCAGTTCTTC. Its translation is CASSLGTSGAAGEQFF.

The chain uses TRBV5-6 and TRBJ2-1, with D tentatively TRBD1 (5 bases). Germline loops: CDR1 SGHDT, CDR2 YYEEEE. The CDR3 totals 15 residues. Trimming cost V 0 bases and J 12 bases, with 19 bases left between them. CDR3 protein: CASSLELAFPQGQFF. CDR3 in DNA: TGTGCCAGCAGCTTGGAACTTGCTTTCCCCCAGGGGCAGTTCTTC.

The chain joins TRBV5-8 to TRBJ2-5; 7 bases match TRBD1. The germline V gene has CDR1 SGHTS and CDR2 YDEGEE. V shed 3 bases and J 5 bases; nucleotides not matched to a gene: 10. The CDR3 extends over 15 amino acids. The CDR3 sequence is CASSYTTGTAETQYF. The CDR3 DNA reads as TGTGCCAGCAGCTATACTACAGGGACAGCGGAGACCCAGTACTTC.

Note on this clone: The identical CDR3 is also encoded by other nucleotide sequences in the sample. CDR3 sequence: CASSTTGGNQPQHF. CDR3 nucleotides: TGTGCCAGTAGTACAACAGGGGGAAATCAGCCCCAGCATTTT. This rearrangement joins TRBV19 to TRBJ1-5; 8 bases map to TRBD1. V gave up 4 bases and J gave up 4 bases; unmatched junction bases: 3. Germline V gene data show CDR1 as LNHDA and CDR2 as SQIVND (reference sequence). This CDR3 has 14 amino acids. The whole variable domain, remainder taken from reference TRBV19 and TRBJ1-5, is DGGITQSPKYLFRKEGQNVTLSCEQNLNHDAMYWYRQDPGQGLRLIYYSQIVNDFQKGDIAEGYSVSREKKESFPLTVTSAQKNPTAFYLCASSTTGGNQPQHFGDGTRLSIL.

The genes are TRBV4-3 and TRBJ2-7; 9 nucleotides agree with TRBD2. The CDR3 loop spans 16 amino acids. Germline assignment: CDR1 LGHNA and CDR2 YSLEER. Germline trimming cut 0 bases from V and 3 bases from J; bases unmatched to any gene: 6. The CDR3: CASSQDTRTSDYEQYF. CDR3 in DNA: TGCGCCAGCAGCCAAGATACTCGGACTAGCGACTACGAGCAGTACTTC.

The CDR3 bases are TGTGCCAGCAGCTTAAAGGAGGGCCTCAACACTGAAGCTTTCTTT. Translated: CASSLKEGLNTEAFF. The genes are TRBV7-9 and TRBJ1-1; no clear D. The germline V gene encodes CDR1 SEHNR and CDR2 FQNEAQ (reference sequence). The length of the CDR3 is 15 residues. V was trimmed by 2 bases and J by 2 bases, leaving 12 bases between them.

The rearrangement joins TRBV28 to TRBJ1-2; the D is unclear. With 3 bases removed from V and 8 bases from J, the gap between germline ends came to 7 bases. This CDR3 is 11 amino acids long. Germline V gene data show CDR1 as MDHEN and CDR2 as SYDVKM. CDR3 protein: CASSFRVGYTF. As DNA, the CDR3 is TGTGCCAGCAGTTTCCGGGTGGGCTACACCTTC.

V gene TRBV5-1 combines with J gene TRBJ2-3; TRBD2 agrees at 12 bases. V gave up 2 bases and J gave up 0 bases; unmatched junction bases: 4. Germline CDR1 and CDR2: SGHRS and YFSETQ. CDR3 size: 17 residues. CDR3 DNA: TGCGCCAGCAGCTTTGGACTAGCGGGGATTAGCACAGATACGCAGTATTTT. The encoded protein is CASSFGLAGISTDTQYF.

The chain links TRBV19 to TRBJ2-3, with 9 bases identical to TRBD1. This CDR3 region has 14 residues. After removal of 6 bases from V and 3 bases from J, the junction contained 4 bases not matched to a gene. Germline V gene lookup returns CDR1 LNHDA and CDR2 SQIVND (reference sequence). Written as DNA, the CDR3 is TGTGCCAGTAGCGCACAGGGGGCGACAGATACGCAGTATTTT. Residues: CASSAQGATDTQYF.

This chain connects TRBV20-1 to TRBJ1-3; D perhaps matches TRBD1 (6 bases). The length of the CDR3 is 13 residues. Germline loops: CDR1 DFQATT, CDR2 SNEGSKA (reference sequence). Trimming cost V 3 bases and J 3 bases, with 9 bases left between them. The CDR3 protein is CSASTGLGNTIYF. CDR3 nucleotides: TGCAGTGCTAGTACAGGGCTTGGAAACACCATATATTTT.

The CDR3 protein is CASSSSASSYEQYF. The CDR3 nucleotides read TGTGCCAGTAGTAGCAGCGCAAGCTCCTACGAGCAGTACTTC. J is TRBJ2-7 and V is TRBV19; no firm D call. With 4 bases removed from V and 0 bases from J, the gap between germline ends came to 10 bases. The CDR3 length is 14 residues. Germline lookup yields CDR1 LNHDA and CDR2 SQIVND (reference sequence). The full variable domain, completed using reference TRBV19 and TRBJ2-7, is DGGITQSPKYLFRKEGQNVTLSCEQNLNHDAMYWYRQDPGQGLRLIYYSQIVNDFQKGDIAEGYSVSREKKESFPLTVTSAQKNPTAFYLCASSSSASSYEQYFGPGTRLTVT.

The chain couples TRBV5-1 to TRBJ2-7; possibly TRBD1 for D (6 bases). This CDR3 spans 14 amino acids. V was cut by 0 bases and J by 4 bases, with 11 bases left in between. The V gene's germline CDR1 is SGHRS and CDR2 YFSETQ. The CDR3 protein is CASSLGGDTYEQYF. CDR3 DNA sequence: TGCGCCAGCAGCTTGGGTGGGGACACATACGAGCAGTACTTC.

V gene TRBV27 combines with J gene TRBJ2-7; TRBD2 is a possible D gene (5 bases). Germline CDR1 and CDR2: MNHEY and SMNVEV (reference sequence). The CDR3 extends over 12 amino acids. Trimming took off 6 bases at V and 3 bases at J, with 9 bases between the two ends. The CDR3: CASRTIGYEQYF. Here the CDR3 DNA reads TGTGCCAGCAGGACTATTGGCTACGAGCAGTACTTC.

The chain uses TRBV5-1 and TRBJ1-3, with TRBD1 as a possible D gene (5 bases). The V end lost 4 bases, the J end lost 4 bases, and 12 bases lay between the germline ends. The CDR3 spans 14 residues. Germline-derived CDR1 and CDR2 are SGHRS and YFSETQ. CDR3 DNA: TGCGCCAGCAGCACCCAGGGCGCCGGAAACACCATATATTTT. Its protein is CASSTQGAGNTIYF.

The V call is TRBV6-5, the J call TRBJ2-7, with D tentatively TRBD2 (5 bases). Germline values: CDR1 MNHEY, CDR2 SVGAGI. The CDR3 contains 14 residues. The ends were cut back, 0 bases at V and 5 bases at J, with 11 bases in the middle. The CDR3 sequence is CASSYSSGNHEQYF. CDR3 nucleotides: TGTGCCAGCAGTTACTCGAGCGGTAACCACGAGCAGTACTTC.

The rearrangement links TRBV9 to TRBJ1-6; 7 bases agree with TRBD1. The germline gives CDR1 SGDLS, CDR2 YYNGEE. The CDR3 is made up of 15 amino acids. J lost 12 bases, V lost 0 bases, and 9 bases had no gene match. For the CDR3, the DNA is TGTGCCAGCAGCGTAGCGACAGGGCTTAGGGAACCCCTCCACTTT. It is translated as CASSVATGLREPLHF.

The sample holds a few counts of this clone. V and J are TRBV19 and TRBJ1-1; the D is unclear. Trimming took 6 bases from V and 1 from J, leaving 9 bases between them. Germline assignment: CDR1 LNHDA and CDR2 SQIVND (reference sequence). This CDR3 contains 13 residues. The CDR3 DNA reads TGTGCCAGTAGAAGCACCGGGAACACTGAAGCTTTCTTT. Protein: CASRSTGNTEAFF.

This chain links TRBV6-5 with TRBJ2-7; 8 nucleotides agree with TRBD1. There are 15 residues in the CDR3. Germline V gene lookup returns CDR1 MNHEY and CDR2 SVGAGI. The V segment lost 7 bases and the J segment 2 bases; nucleotides outside the gene matches: 10. The CDR3 loop is CASTAQGAPAYEQYF. DNA of the CDR3: TGTGCCAGCACAGCCCAGGGGGCCCCCGCCTACGAGCAGTACTTC.

The chain couples TRBV4-3 to TRBJ2-1, with 13 positions matching TRBD2. Trimming removed 1 base from V and 10 bases from J; junction bases left unmatched: 1. The V gene's germline CDR1 is LGHNA and CDR2 YSLEER. The CDR3 is 14 residues long. CDR3 sequence (DNA): TGCGCCAGCAGCCAAGGGACTAGCGGGGGAGAGCAGTTCTTC. This codes for CASSQGTSGGEQFF.

This clone was seen a single time. The genes are TRBV27 and TRBJ2-1, with TRBD2 identical over 11 bases. V gave up 5 bases and J gave up 7 bases; unmatched junction bases: 10. The CDR3 has 16 residues. Germline V CDR1 and CDR2: MNHEY, SMNVEV (reference sequence). The CDR3 sequence: CASSPLAGGPGNEQFF. The CDR3 bases are TGTGCCAGCAGTCCGTTAGCGGGAGGGCCGGGGAATGAGCAGTTCTTC.